This TCR beta chain appears in the sequencing data of a study of CD8 T cells in ankylosing spondylitis. Comments on this clonotype: Its cognate antigen is unknown.

The germline CDR1 and CDR2 sequences are SQVTM and ANQGSEA. The ends were cut back, 7 bases at V and 4 bases at J, with 22 bases in the middle. This CDR3 has 15 amino acids. General study findings and limits: Ankylosing spondylitis blood appeared to carry a characteristic TCR beta motif of roughly eight highly homologous variants.

TCRdb passed the 5' RACE reads through MiXCR, listing each CDR3 protein once. The sample consists of 200,000 to 250,000 distinct CDR3 sequences, roughly 18% of them appearing once. Material: blood, either unsorted or a sorted T cell fraction (not recorded which). This TCR was recovered from a male donor with ankylosing spondylitis. The chain employs TRBV29-1 and TRBJ2-5, with D maybe TRBD1 (5 bases). The CDR3 bases are TGCAGCGGTGCCGTCCCCTCCCAGGGTACAGAGACCCAGTACTTC. It is translated as CSGAVPSQGTETQYF.